The source of this TCR beta chain is a study of cytomegalovirus exposure and HLA in healthy donors. Study context: Within an early data release were 65 million to 90 million unique TCRs drawn from HLA-typed donors. Study-wide points: As was reported, the HLA-A and HLA-B alleles of most subjects were accurately predicted from TCR beta sequences.

Donors in the study were healthy people who gave bone marrow. Regarding this clone: Its antigen is undetermined.

Germline CDR1 reads SGHRS; CDR2 reads YFSETQ. The junction had 4 bases not matched to a gene; V was cut back by 5 bases and J by 2 bases. The CDR3 has 15 residues. Primers: 60 Vbeta forward and 13 Jbeta reverse. Sequencing used immunoSEQ multiplex PCR; TCRdb keeps in-frame clones, though not all of them. The table shows 120,000 or so clones, with roughly 15% occurring only once. The chain couples TRBV5-1 to TRBJ2-7; TRBD2 matches 13 bases. Sequencing was carried out using PBMCs. The receptor was isolated from a female donor in good health and CMV-seropositive. CDR3 residues: CASSYGTSGTYEQYF. The CDR3 nucleotides read TGCGCCAGCAGTTACGGGACTAGCGGGACCTACGAGCAGTACTTC.